This record looks at one T cell receptor beta chain sequence and its context. Its cognate antigen is unknown. This entry is derived from a study of blood T cells in healthy people across ages. Study conclusions and caveats: Unsorted PBMC input precluded a conclusive naive versus antigen-experienced comparison. Donors of long life had a larger count of naive CD4+ cells and greater diversity than aged donors.

V gave up 2 bases and J gave up 4 bases, with 16 bases separating them. Germline-derived CDR1 and CDR2 are SEHNR and FQNEAQ (reference sequence). The CDR3 is 16 amino acids. Primed by a sample-barcoded 5' primer and a J-beta primer mix, a second PCR proceeded for roughly 6 to 12 cycles. TCRdb re-analysed the 5' RACE reads in MiXCR, keeping a single row per CDR3 protein. The sample yields over 1,200,000 distinct CDR3 sequences, roughly 60% seen once. The extraction recovered at least 5 micrograms of total RNA per sample. This sequence was found in a man aged 18-30 years in good health. The chain has TRBV7-9 and TRBJ2-3; a weak D match, TRBD1 (5 bases). Sequences were obtained from blood. The CDR3, as DNA: TGTGCCAGCAGCTTAAGACAGTTCATAGTATCAGATACGCAGTATTTT. Protein: CASSLRQFIVSDTQYF.